A single T cell receptor beta chain is shown here with its context. The data derive from a study of cytomegalovirus exposure and HLA in healthy donors. This CDR3 spans 16 amino acids. Trimming left V 5 bases short and J 1 base short, with 18 bases between. Germline loops: CDR1 SEHNR, CDR2 FQNEAQ (reference sequence). Profiled with immunoSEQ multiplex PCR; TCRdb holds only in-frame clones, not every one. The sample comprises 250,000 to 400,000 clones, around 90% of which are singletons, and approximately 0.96% rests with the top ten. Sequenced material: PBMCs. This clonotype was obtained from a man between 25 and 39 years old in good health and CMV-seronegative. The chain has TRBV7-9 and TRBJ2-7; no clear D. The CDR3: CASSRILGADSYEQYF. CDR3 DNA: TGTGCCAGCAGCCGTATTCTCGGAGCTGATTCCTACGAGCAGTACTTC. Looking up the rest from reference TRBV7-9 and TRBJ2-7 gives the full variable domain: DTGVSQNPRHKITKRGQNVTFRCDPISEHNRLYWYRQTLGQGPEFLTYFQNEAQLEKSRLLSDRFSAERPKGSFSTLEIQRTEQGDSAMYLCASSRILGADSYEQYFGPGTRLTVT.